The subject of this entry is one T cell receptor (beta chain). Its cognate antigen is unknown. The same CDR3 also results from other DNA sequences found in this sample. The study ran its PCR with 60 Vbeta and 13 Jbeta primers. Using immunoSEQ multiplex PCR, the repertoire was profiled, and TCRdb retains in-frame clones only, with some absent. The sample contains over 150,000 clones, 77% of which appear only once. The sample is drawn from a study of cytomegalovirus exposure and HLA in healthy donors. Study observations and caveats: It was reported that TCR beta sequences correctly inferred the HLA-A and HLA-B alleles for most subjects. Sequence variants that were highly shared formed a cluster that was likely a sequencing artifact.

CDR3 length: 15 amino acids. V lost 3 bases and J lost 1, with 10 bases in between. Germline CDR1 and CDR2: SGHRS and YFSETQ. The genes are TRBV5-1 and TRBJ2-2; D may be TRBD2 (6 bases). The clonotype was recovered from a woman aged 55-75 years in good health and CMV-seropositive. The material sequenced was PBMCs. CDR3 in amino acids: CASSSEGRNTGELFF. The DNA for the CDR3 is TGCGCCAGCAGCTCGGAGGGACGGAACACCGGGGAGCTGTTTTTT.